The 28 T cell receptor beta chains reported below all come from one sample, sequenced in a study of OX40 agonist ivuxolimab in advanced cancers. Sequencing was performed with immunoSEQ multiplex PCR; in TCRdb, only in-frame clones are kept and a portion is missing. Among tens of thousands of clones listed, 92% were seen once. The source material was CD4+ or CD8+ T cells sorted from blood, sampled in a trial of the OX40 agonist ivuxolimab. These receptors were taken from an adult with an advanced solid tumor such as melanoma, head and neck, liver or kidney cancer.

The chain carries TRBV4-1 and TRBJ1-4; D unresolved. The length of the CDR3 is 16 residues. Germline CDR1 reads MGHRA; CDR2 reads YSYEKL. V dropped 1 base and J dropped 4 bases, with 13 bases sitting between them. The CDR3 nucleotides are TGCGCCAGCAGCCAAGTTACCACGATGATTAATGAAAAACTGTTTTTT. It is translated as CASSQVTTMINEKLFF.

The V call is TRBV7-8, the J call TRBJ2-7; D remains unclear. V shed 1 base and J shed 3 bases, with 7 bases lying between them. CDR3 size: 13 residues. The germline CDR1 and CDR2 sequences are SGHVS and FQNEAQ. DNA for the CDR3: TGTGCCAGCAGCTTAGGAGTAGTCTACGAGCAGTACTTC. Protein product: CASSLGVVYEQYF.

This chain connects TRBV5-1 to TRBJ1-5, with TRBD1 matching over 7 bases. CDR3 size: 16 residues. Germline CDR1 reads SGHRS; CDR2 reads YFSETQ. The V and J ends lost 10 bases and 6 bases, in that order; junction bases with no gene match: 19. The CDR3 DNA sequence: TGCGCCGGCCCGACCGCGCGAACAGGGGCGGGTCAGCCCCAGCATTTT. This translates into CAGPTARTGAGQPQHF.

The V and J genes are TRBV9 and TRBJ1-2; D uncertain. The ends were cut back, 3 bases at V and 0 bases at J, with 9 bases in the middle. Germline values: CDR1 SGDLS, CDR2 YYNGEE. This CDR3 comprises 14 residues. For the CDR3, the DNA is TGTGCCAGCAGCGCCGACGGATCTAACTATGGCTACACCTTC. Encoded protein: CASSADGSNYGYTF.

The V gene is TRBV5-4, the J gene TRBJ2-7, with a tentative D call TRBD1 (6 bases). Between the trimmed V and J ends, which lost 3 bases and 1 base, there was a span of 11 bases. The germline V gene has CDR1 SGHNT and CDR2 YYREEE (reference sequence). The CDR3 length is 14 residues. The CDR3: CASSWGRGSYEQYF. The CDR3 DNA follows: TGTGCCAGCAGCTGGGGAAGGGGGTCCTACGAGCAGTACTTC.

The chain carries TRBV11-3 and TRBJ2-2; 10 bases map to TRBD1. The germline gives CDR1 SGHNT, CDR2 YENEEA. This CDR3 contains 15 residues. J gave up 5 bases and V 5 bases, and 5 bases lay outside the gene matches. The CDR3 DNA sequence: TGTGCCAGCAGCACGGACAGGGGGGGAACCGGGGAGCTGTTTTTT. Translation gives CASSTDRGGTGELFF.

The chain recombines TRBV5-4 with TRBJ2-2; D possibly uses TRBD1 or TRBD2 (5 bases each). Germline-derived CDR1 and CDR2 are SGHNT and YYREEE (reference sequence). V gave up 3 bases and J gave up 5 bases, with 11 bases separating them. The CDR3 has 14 residues. CDR3 nucleotides: TGTGCCAGCAGCTCCTGGGACGCTACCGGGGAGCTGTTTTTT. Translation gives CASSSWDATGELFF.

The chain links TRBV6-5 to TRBJ2-7; a possible D gene is TRBD1 (6 bases). The germline V gene encodes CDR1 MNHEY and CDR2 SVGAGI. V was pared by 0 bases and J by 2 bases, with 14 bases between. CDR3 size: 16 residues. CDR3 loop: CASSYSVGQSTYEQYF. The CDR3 coding sequence is TGTGCCAGCAGTTACTCTGTCGGACAGAGTACCTACGAGCAGTACTTC.

The gene calls are TRBV27 and TRBJ2-4; 11 bases fit TRBD1. V shed 3 bases and J 2 bases; nucleotides not matched to a gene: 6. The CDR3 spans 17 residues. CDR1 and CDR2 (germline): MNHEY, SMNVEV (reference sequence). The CDR3: CASSFLGQGVTKNIQYF. The DNA for the CDR3 is TGTGCCAGCAGTTTCTTGGGACAGGGGGTGACCAAAAACATTCAGTACTTC.

This chain links TRBV9 with TRBJ2-3; D is perhaps TRBD2 (6 bases). Trimming cost V 0 bases and J 4 bases, with 6 bases left between them. Germline loops: CDR1 SGDLS, CDR2 YYNGEE. This CDR3 is 13 amino acids long. CDR3 nucleotides: TGTGCCAGCAGCGTAGGCGGGGCAGATACGCAGTATTTT. Translating gives CASSVGGADTQYF.

In the case of this clone: Only one base separates this from a far larger clonotype, so it likely reflects a read error. Different DNA sequences within this sample yield the same CDR3. V is TRBV29-1 and J is TRBJ2-7; TRBD1 matches 9 bases. The CDR3 runs 13 residues. Unmatched junction bases numbered 9, after V lost 6 bases and J lost 6 bases. The germline V gene encodes CDR1 SQVTM and CDR2 ANQGSEA. The CDR3 sequence: CSVVPGQGGEQYF. In DNA form, the CDR3 reads TGCAGCGTCGTCCCGGGACAGGGCGGCGAGCAGTACTTC.

In its sample, this clone was seen a few times. This chain joins TRBV19 and TRBJ1-1; D unresolved. Germline V gene sequence: CDR1 LNHDA, CDR2 SQIVND (reference sequence). Trimming pared 3 bases from V and 6 bases from J, leaving 17 bases between. The CDR3 sequence is 15 residues long. This CDR3 is CASSIVGNGIAEAFF. For the CDR3, the DNA is TGTGCCAGTAGTATTGTGGGAAATGGTATCGCTGAAGCTTTCTTT.

This clone occurred once. The V gene is TRBV5-6, the J gene TRBJ2-2, with 7 positions matching TRBD1. The CDR3 is 15 residues long. The J segment lost 3 bases and the V segment lost 3 bases, leaving 5 bases of the junction unmatched. CDR1 and CDR2 (germline): SGHDT, YYEEEE. The CDR3 DNA reads as TGTGCCAGCAGCTCCGGACAGGACTACACCGGGGAGCTGTTTTTT. Residues: CASSSGQDYTGELFF.

This chain joins TRBV5-5 and TRBJ1-4; 11 nucleotides agree with TRBD1. Per the germline V gene, CDR1 is SGHKS and CDR2 is YYEKEE (reference sequence). The CDR3 spans 14 residues. Losses at the gene ends were 4 bases for V and 8 bases for J; bases not matched to a gene: 4. The CDR3 loop is CASSPGQGGEKLFF. The CDR3 DNA reads as TGTGCCAGCAGCCCGGGACAGGGGGGCGAAAAACTGTTTTTT.

The V and J genes are TRBV4-1 and TRBJ1-1; 10 bases match TRBD1. The CDR3 covers 16 residues. The germline gives CDR1 MGHRA, CDR2 YSYEKL. With V trimmed by 4 bases and J by 0 bases, 5 bases remained unmatched. CDR3 sequence: CASSLWTGGMNTEAFF. CDR3 nucleotide sequence: TGCGCCAGCAGCCTTTGGACAGGGGGGATGAACACTGAAGCTTTCTTT.

The chain is built from TRBV5-1 and TRBJ2-3; no clear D. Germline CDR1 SGHRS, CDR2 YFSETQ. Between the trimmed V and J ends, which lost 5 bases and 6 bases, there was a span of 13 bases. The CDR3 runs 13 residues. CDR3 sequence reads: CASSRLSEDTQYF. CDR3 DNA sequence: TGCGCCAGCAGTCGGTTGTCGGAGGATACGCAGTATTTT.

The V call is TRBV11-2, the J call TRBJ2-7; the D is unclear. This CDR3 comprises 12 residues. The V end lost 1 base, the J end lost 3 bases, and 4 bases lay between the germline ends. The germline V gene encodes CDR1 SGHAT and CDR2 FQNNGV. CDR3 DNA: TGTGCCAGCAGCTTAGGGGACTACGAGCAGTACTTC. This sequence encodes CASSLGDYEQYF.

With respect to this clone: This specimen includes other DNA sequences encoding the same CDR3. The CDR3 region has the DNA TGCGCCAGCAGCCCCGGACTAGCCAACAATGAGCAGTTCTTC. It translates to CASSPGLANNEQFF. The chain has TRBV5-1 and TRBJ2-1, with 8 bases aligning to TRBD2. Trimming removed 4 bases from V and 5 bases from J; junction bases left unmatched: 5. The CDR3 runs to 14 residues. The germline V gene has CDR1 SGHRS and CDR2 YFSETQ.

The V and J genes are TRBV4-3 and TRBJ1-6; D not certain. Germline lookup yields CDR1 LGHNA and CDR2 YSLEER. With 1 base removed from V and 9 bases from J, the gap between germline ends came to 13 bases. This CDR3 region has 15 residues. CDR3: CASSQVREVGSPLHF. CDR3 nucleotide sequence: TGCGCCAGCAGCCAAGTTAGGGAGGTGGGTTCACCCCTCCACTTT.

V gene TRBV4-2 combines with J gene TRBJ2-2; the D gene is possibly TRBD1 (6 bases). V shed 1 base and J shed 3 bases, with 9 bases lying between them. The CDR3 totals 15 residues. Germline lookup yields CDR1 LGHNA and CDR2 YNFKEQ. The DNA for the CDR3 is TGTGCCAGCAGCCAAGTGACAGGACACACCGGGGAGCTGTTTTTT. Its translation is CASSQVTGHTGELFF.

This chain's CDR3 is CASSLAGGPGEQYF. CDR3 DNA: TGCGCCAGCAGTTTAGCGGGGGGGCCGGGCGAGCAGTACTTC. The chain couples TRBV5-1 to TRBJ2-7; 11 bases line up with TRBD2. This CDR3 spans 14 amino acids. V trimming: 5 bases; J trimming: 6 bases; junction bases outside the gene matches: 7. Per germline, CDR1 SGHRS and CDR2 YFSETQ.

The V and J genes are TRBV18 and TRBJ1-2; D is undetermined. The CDR3 totals 16 residues. With 0 bases removed from V and 4 bases from J, the gap between germline ends came to 15 bases. The germline V gene encodes CDR1 KGHSH and CDR2 LQKENI. The CDR3 DNA is TGTGCCAGCTCACCACCGACTTGGAGTTCTCCCTATGGCTACACCTTC. Protein product: CASSPPTWSSPYGYTF.

This clone was picked up one time. The chain links TRBV5-4 to TRBJ2-1; D is unclear. Germline V gene sequence: CDR1 SGHNT, CDR2 YYREEE (reference sequence). Trimming pared 2 bases from V and 7 bases from J, leaving 7 bases between. The CDR3 has 12 amino acids. The CDR3 reads CASSFNTNEQFF. The CDR3 coding sequence is TGTGCCAGCAGCTTCAACACGAATGAGCAGTTCTTC.

In its sample, this clone was seen once. This sample also contains other DNA sequences that code for the same CDR3. The V and J genes are TRBV11-2 and TRBJ2-7; D gene ambiguous. The CDR3 is made up of 13 amino acids. Germline CDR1 is SGHAT and CDR2 is FQNNGV. The germline V and J ends were trimmed by 1 base and 1 base, with 5 bases remaining between them. In nucleotides, the CDR3 is TGTGCCAGCAGCTTAGGAGGTTCCTACGAGCAGTACTTC. Translating gives CASSLGGSYEQYF.

The chain links TRBV5-6 to TRBJ2-1; perhaps TRBD1 as D (5 bases). The V end was cut by 1 base, the J end by 7 bases, with 9 bases between. The CDR3 covers 13 residues. The germline V gene has CDR1 SGHDT and CDR2 YYEEEE. Here the CDR3 reads CASSLYRQNEQFF. CDR3 sequence (DNA): TGTGCCAGCAGCTTGTACAGGCAGAATGAGCAGTTCTTC.

The chain has TRBV27 and TRBJ1-1, with D maybe TRBD1 (6 bases). CDR1 is MNHEY and CDR2 is SMNVEV in the germline V gene (reference sequence). This CDR3 is built from 16 residues. V lost 10 bases to trimming and J lost 7 bases, with 28 bases between them. CDR3 sequence reads: CATYLGYRVCHLEAFF. The CDR3 nucleotides are TGTGCCACCTATTTGGGTTACAGGGTCTGCCACCTTGAAGCTTTCTTT.

V gene TRBV7-8 combines with J gene TRBJ2-5; 7 bases align to TRBD2. V lost 5 bases, J lost 0 bases, and 3 bases stayed unmatched. CDR1 SGHVS and CDR2 FQNEAQ come from the germline V gene. CDR3 length equals 14 residues. The CDR3 bases are TGTGCCAGCAGCCCCGGGACTAACCAAGAGACCCAGTACTTC. It translates to CASSPGTNQETQYF.

The rearrangement joins TRBV29-1 to TRBJ1-1, with D perhaps matching TRBD1 (5 bases). The CDR3 extends over 12 amino acids. V lost 7 bases to trimming and J lost 4 bases, with 13 bases between them. Germline V gene lookup returns CDR1 SQVTM and CDR2 ANQGSEA. The CDR3 reads CSAPWGGTEAFF. The CDR3 DNA follows: TGCAGCGCACCCTGGGGGGGCACTGAAGCTTTCTTT. The complete variable domain, with remaining parts taken from reference TRBV29-1 and TRBJ1-1, reads SAVISQKPSRDICQRGTSLTIQCQVDSQVTMMFWYRQQPGQSLTLIATANQGSEATYESGFVIDKFPISRPNLTFSTLTVSNMSPEDSSIYLCSAPWGGTEAFFGQGTRLTVV.